This T cell receptor (beta chain) was captured by sequencing in a study of untreated major depressive disorder. Broader study findings: TRBV05-01 (Vbeta 5.1) usage was higher in CD4+ T cells of depressed patients than controls. The sequencing tests were limited to three preselected Vbeta families.

V shed 3 bases and J shed 6 bases, with 8 bases lying between them. CDR1 DFQATT and CDR2 SNEGSKA come from the germline V gene (reference sequence). This CDR3 is 11 amino acids long. Generated by immunoSEQ multiplex PCR, the TCRdb table keeps only in-frame clones and is missing some. The sample comprises about 19,000 clones, about 92% of which are singletons, and 0.5% to 0.7% rests with the top ten. Roughly 30 ml of peripheral blood was collected per donor. Roughly 95% CD4+ purity was typical by flow cytometry. With respect to this clone: Its specificity is unknown.

J is TRBJ1-2 and V is TRBV20-1; D unresolved. Sequenced: CD4+ T cells from PBMCs. The receptor was isolated from a woman in her thirties or forties with major depressive disorder. The CDR3 sequence: CSARSEDGYTF. The CDR3 DNA sequence: TGCAGTGCTAGGTCCGAGGATGGCTACACCTTC.